The 15 T cell receptor beta chains presented below share a single source sample, sequenced in a study of blood T cell repertoires in COVID-19. Repertoires were generated with immunoSEQ multiplex PCR, while TCRdb's copy carries only in-frame clones and drops some. There are around 230,000 clones in the sample; roughly 85% occur only once, and about 2% lies in the top ten. Sequencing was carried out using peripheral blood. The source of these receptors is a man aged 25-40 years who had recovered from COVID-19.

This clone was counted once. The chain couples TRBV6-5 to TRBJ1-2, with 7 nucleotides matching TRBD1. CDR3 length equals 14 residues. Per germline, CDR1 MNHEY and CDR2 SVGAGI. V dropped 6 bases and J dropped 2; count of bases not matched to a gene: 6. CDR3 sequence: CASSRGQMNYGYTF. The CDR3 DNA reads as TGTGCCAGCAGCCGGGGACAGATGAACTATGGCTACACCTTC.

V is TRBV7-9 and J is TRBJ2-2, with D possibly matching TRBD2 (6 bases). Trimming took off 5 bases at V and 4 bases at J, with 8 bases between the two ends. Germline V gene lookup returns CDR1 SEHNR and CDR2 FQNEAQ (reference sequence). The CDR3 length is 13 residues. CDR3 DNA: TGTGCCAGCAGCGGCGGGGCCACCGGGGAGCTGTTTTTT. It translates to CASSGGATGELFF.

This clone was counted a few times. The chain recombines TRBV29-1 with TRBJ2-7, with D unclear. The germline V gene encodes CDR1 SQVTM and CDR2 ANQGSEA. V gave up 7 bases and J gave up 2 bases, with 12 bases separating them. The length of the CDR3 is 12 residues. CDR3 loop: CSARSPPYEQYF. DNA for the CDR3: TGCAGCGCACGGAGCCCTCCCTACGAGCAGTACTTC.

The V gene is TRBV19, the J gene TRBJ1-4, with 11 bases matching TRBD1. The germline V gene has CDR1 LNHDA and CDR2 SQIVND (reference sequence). Losses at the gene ends were 5 bases for V and 0 bases for J; bases not matched to a gene: 5. This CDR3 has 17 amino acids. CDR3 bases: TGTGCCAGTAGTTCGCCGGGACAGGGGGCAACTAATGAAAAACTGTTTTTT. Its protein is CASSSPGQGATNEKLFF.

V usage is TRBV10-1 and J usage is TRBJ1-1, with D possibly TRBD1 on 6 matching bases. The CDR3 loop spans 13 amino acids. Looked up from germline, CDR1 is WNHNN and CDR2 is SYGVQD (reference sequence). V was clipped by 6 bases and J by 0 bases, with 8 bases between them. For the CDR3, the DNA is TGCGCCAGCAGGGACAGCATGAACACTGAAGCTTTCTTT. Its protein is CASRDSMNTEAFF.

The chain combines TRBV5-6 with TRBJ1-2; tentatively, D is TRBD1 (6 bases). This CDR3 contains 15 residues. Trimming cost V 7 bases and J 9 bases, with 25 bases left between them. Per the germline V gene, CDR1 is SGHDT and CDR2 is YYEEEE. DNA of the CDR3: TGTGCCAGCTGTCACAAAAGGGCAGGGGTTATGAGCTACACCTTC. Protein sequence: CASCHKRAGVMSYTF. Full variable domain (rest looked up from reference TRBV5-6 and TRBJ1-2): DAGVTQSPTHLIKTRGQQVTLRCSPKSGHDTVSWYQQALGQGPQFIFQYYEEEERQRGNFPDRFSGHQFPNYSSELNVNALLLGDSALYLCASCHKRAGVMSYTFGSGTRLTVV.

The CDR3 region is CASSLTGNTIYF. The DNA for the CDR3 is TGTGCCAGCAGCCTTACAGGAAACACCATATATTTT. The chain links TRBV3-1 (or the pseudogene TRBV3-2) to TRBJ1-3, with no clear D. V lost 4 bases, J lost 4 bases, and 5 bases lay in between. Germline loops: CDR1 LGHDT, CDR2 YNNKEL (reference sequence). The CDR3 loop spans 12 amino acids.

In its sample, this clone was seen once. The CDR3 nucleotides are TGTGCCTGGAGCGGGGGGCACACAGATACGCAGTATTTT. Its protein product is CAWSGGHTDTQYF. This rearrangement joins TRBV30 to TRBJ2-3; D is possibly TRBD2 (7 bases). CDR3 length equals 13 residues. Germline V lookup: CDR1 GTSNPN, CDR2 SVGIG (reference sequence). V was trimmed by 3 bases and J by 2 bases, leaving 9 bases between them.

This clone was recorded a few times. In the same sample, other DNA sequences code for this CDR3. The V gene is TRBV11-2, the J gene TRBJ1-2, with D maybe TRBD1 (5 bases). The CDR3 totals 12 residues. Trimming took 3 bases from V and 4 from J, leaving 6 bases between them. Germline V gives CDR1 SGHAT, CDR2 FQNNGV. Here the CDR3 reads CASSLTVYGYTF. CDR3 nucleotide sequence: TGTGCCAGCAGCTTGACAGTCTATGGCTACACCTTC.

This chain connects TRBV5-1 to TRBJ1-1, with D perhaps TRBD1 (6 bases). The CDR3 is 14 residues long. V lost 4 bases and J lost 1, with 11 bases in between. Germline V lookup: CDR1 SGHRS, CDR2 YFSETQ. The CDR3 sequence is CASSLTGRNTEAFF. In DNA form, the CDR3 reads TGCGCCAGCAGCCTTACAGGGAGGAACACTGAAGCTTTCTTT.

The chain carries TRBV25-1 and TRBJ1-4, with D maybe TRBD1 (5 bases). Trimming took off 1 base at V and 6 bases at J, with 15 bases between the two ends. The CDR3 has 16 amino acids. CDR1 is MGHDK, CDR2 SYGVNS, per germline. CDR3 DNA sequence: TGTGCCAGCAGTGAATCGCGGGGCTGGGATGATGAAAAACTGTTTTTT. It translates to CASSESRGWDDEKLFF.

The rearrangement joins TRBV6-2 or TRBV6-3 to TRBJ2-7; no definite D call. Germline-derived CDR1 and CDR2 are MNHEY and SVGEGT. Trimming took 0 bases from V and 0 from J, leaving 12 bases between them. The CDR3 sequence is 16 residues long. The CDR3 protein is CASSYSESRPSYEQYF. In DNA, the CDR3 is TGTGCCAGCAGTTACTCGGAGTCTCGGCCCTCCTACGAGCAGTACTTC.

A single count supports this clone. The chain is built from TRBV15 and TRBJ2-7, with 7 positions matching TRBD1. The J segment lost 2 bases and the V segment lost 1 base, leaving 8 bases of the junction unmatched. There are 16 residues in the CDR3. Germline values: CDR1 LNHNV, CDR2 YYDKDF (reference sequence). DNA for the CDR3: TGTGCCACCAGCAGAGCTAGGGACAGAATAGCCTACGAGCAGTACTTC. This gives the protein CATSRARDRIAYEQYF.

V and J are TRBV5-5 and TRBJ2-3, with 8 bases lining up with TRBD2. The V gene's germline CDR1 is SGHKS and CDR2 YYEKEE (reference sequence). Trimming took 7 bases from V and 0 from J; bases not matched to a gene: 4. The CDR3 has 14 amino acids. The CDR3 sequence: CASGLAASTDTQYF. The DNA of the CDR3 is TGTGCCAGCGGACTAGCCGCAAGCACAGATACGCAGTATTTT.

This clone was found once. The genes are TRBV11-2 and TRBJ2-1; no clear D. The CDR3 is 15 amino acids. V gave up 5 bases and J gave up 0 bases, with 11 bases separating them. Germline CDR1 is SGHAT and CDR2 is FQNNGV. This CDR3 is CASSGGRGSYNEQFF. The CDR3 DNA is TGTGCCAGCAGCGGTGGGCGTGGCTCCTACAATGAGCAGTTCTTC.